This TCR beta chain was recovered during a study of Ad26.COV2.S vaccination and SARS-CoV-2 variants. Study-level points and caveats: The breadth of spike-specific CD8+ and CD4+ T cell responses after vaccination was reportedly substantial. Individuals receiving vaccine had higher spike-specific TCR breadth than placebo recipients did.

The method was immunoSEQ multiplex PCR; TCRdb's version includes in-frame clones alone and lacks a portion of them. Here the sample spans about 350,000 clones, around 90% being singletons. Treatment denoted: approximately 18 received Ad26.COV2.S at low or high dose, single or two shots; several received placebo; per-sample allocation not given. Sampling was done on day 63 after the first vaccine or placebo injection. An 18-55-year-old adult in Boston served as donor. It was Wuhan-strain SARS-CoV-2 spike that the Ad26 vaccine vector expressed. Concerning this clone itself: Its target is unknown.

There are 13 residues in the CDR3. V was pared by 0 bases and J by 4 bases, with 7 bases between. CDR1 is GTSNPN, CDR2 SVGIG, per germline (reference sequence). Sequenced here: peripheral blood, sampled in a trial of Ad26.COV2.S vaccine versus placebo. The TCR sequence derives from a person between 18 and 59 years old who received the Ad26.COV2.S COVID-19 vaccine or a placebo. J is TRBJ1-3 and V is TRBV30, with a possible D match to TRBD1 (5 bases). The CDR3 nucleotides read TGTGCCTGGAGTGTAAACAGGGGAAACACCATATATTTT. Translation: CAWSVNRGNTIYF. The full variable domain, in which reference TRBV30 and TRBJ1-3 provide the parts outside the CDR3, is SQTIHQWPATLVQPVGSPLSLECTVEGTSNPNLYWYRQAAGRGLQLLFYSVGIGQISSEVPQNLSASRPQDRQFILSSKKLLLSDSGFYLCAWSVNRGNTIYFGEGSWLTVV.